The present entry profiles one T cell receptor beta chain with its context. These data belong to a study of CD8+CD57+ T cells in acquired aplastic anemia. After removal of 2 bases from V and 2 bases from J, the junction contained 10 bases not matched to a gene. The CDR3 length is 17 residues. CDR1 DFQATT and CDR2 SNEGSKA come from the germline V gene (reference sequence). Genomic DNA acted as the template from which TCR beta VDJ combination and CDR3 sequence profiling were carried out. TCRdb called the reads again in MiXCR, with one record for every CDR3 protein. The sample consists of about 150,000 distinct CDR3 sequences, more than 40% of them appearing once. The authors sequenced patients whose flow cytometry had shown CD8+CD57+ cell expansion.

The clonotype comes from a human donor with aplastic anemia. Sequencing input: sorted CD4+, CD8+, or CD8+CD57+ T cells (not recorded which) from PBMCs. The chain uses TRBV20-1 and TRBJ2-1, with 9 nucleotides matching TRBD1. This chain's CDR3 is CSARSPTGGEAYNEQFF. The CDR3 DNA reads TGCAGTGCTAGATCGCCCACAGGGGGCGAAGCCTACAATGAGCAGTTCTTC.